The clone carrying this T cell receptor (beta chain) has just one count. These data come from a study of blood T cell repertoires in COVID-19. Study as a whole: The United States, Italy and Spain provided the acute and convalescent COVID-19 samples.

This CDR3 has 18 residues. Original analysis: Cell counts per sample came from amplifying reference gene primers. Repertoires were generated with immunoSEQ multiplex PCR, while TCRdb's copy carries only in-frame clones and drops some. The DNA was the basis for D and trimming; V, J and clone size are from that table. The sample consists of around 97,000 clones, nearly 90% of them appearing once. This chain joins TRBV21-1 and TRBJ2-1; no check of the table's D call, TRBD1, against the DNA was made. TRBV21-1 corresponds to a pseudogene. Sequenced input: peripheral blood. The source is a man aged 50 to 60 in a cohort sampled during active COVID-19. The CDR3 loop is CASSDRDRGKRSYNEQFF. CDR3 coding DNA: TGTGCCAGCAGCGACCGGGACAGGGGGAAAAGGTCCTACAATGAGCAGTTCTTC.